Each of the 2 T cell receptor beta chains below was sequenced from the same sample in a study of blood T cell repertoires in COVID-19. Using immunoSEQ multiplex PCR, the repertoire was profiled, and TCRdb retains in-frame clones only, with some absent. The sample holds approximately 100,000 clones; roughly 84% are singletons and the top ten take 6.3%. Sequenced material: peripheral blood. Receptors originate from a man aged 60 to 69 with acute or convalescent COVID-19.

CDR3 DNA sequence: TGTGCCAGCAGCTTTAGCGGGGGAGAGCAGTACTTC. Translation gives CASSFSGGEQYF. The V gene is TRBV7-2, the J gene TRBJ2-7, with 9 bases lining up with TRBD2. CDR1 is SGHTA and CDR2 is FQGNSA in the germline V gene. The CDR3 totals 12 residues. V shed 3 bases and J 7 bases; nucleotides not matched to a gene: 1.

Here the CDR3 DNA reads TGTGCCAGCAGTTACAGCTATGGCTACACCTTC. It specifies CASSYSYGYTF. V usage is TRBV28 and J usage is TRBJ1-2; D is uncertain. The CDR3 consists of 11 residues. Looked up from germline, CDR1 is MDHEN and CDR2 is SYDVKM. The V and J ends lost 4 bases and 4 bases respectively, with 4 bases between them.